These 25 T cell receptor beta chains came from one sample sequenced in a study of blood T cells in healthy people across ages. For the second PCR, which ran for roughly 6 to 12 cycles, a sample-barcoded 5' primer and a J-beta primer mix were used. TCRdb reprocessed the 5' RACE reads via MiXCR and lists one record per CDR3 protein. The sample contains some 1.4 million distinct CDR3 sequences, 42% of which appear only once. Sequencing input: blood. These receptors were obtained from a woman between 18 and 30 years old in good health.

This clonotype appeared a few times. V is TRBV18 and J is TRBJ2-4; 8 positions match TRBD1. Looked up from germline, CDR1 is KGHSH and CDR2 is LQKENI. The ends lost 6 bases at V and 15 bases at J; junction bases unmatched: 7. This CDR3 contains 11 residues. CDR3 residues: CASSTGQGAYF. The CDR3 DNA follows: TGTGCCAGCTCCACTGGACAGGGAGCGTACTTC.

The chain uses TRBV23-1 and TRBJ2-5; TRBD1 agrees at 11 bases. TRBV23-1 qualifies as an ORF whose function is uncertain. The ends lost 8 bases at V and 4 bases at J; junction bases unmatched: 3. The CDR3 consists of 13 residues. The CDR3 reads CASQGQGGETQYF. The CDR3 region has the DNA TGCGCCAGCCAGGGACAGGGGGGAGAGACCCAGTACTTC.

This clonotype was counted a few times. V and J are TRBV7-9 and TRBJ1-1; 7 bases fit TRBD1. V was clipped by 3 bases and J by 3 bases; unmatched bases: 10. Germline V gene sequence: CDR1 SEHNR, CDR2 FQNEAQ (reference sequence). The CDR3 is 16 residues long. CDR3 residues: CASSLRDRAEDTEAFF. The CDR3 bases are TGTGCCAGCAGCTTGCGAGACAGGGCCGAAGACACTGAAGCTTTCTTT. Supplemented by reference TRBV7-9 and TRBJ1-1, the full variable domain reads DTGVSQNPRHKITKRGQNVTFRCDPISEHNRLYWYRQTLGQGPEFLTYFQNEAQLEKSRLLSDRFSAERPKGSFSTLEIQRTEQGDSAMYLCASSLRDRAEDTEAFFGQGTRLTVV.

V usage is TRBV2 and J usage is TRBJ1-2, with 8 positions matching TRBD1. Per the germline V gene, CDR1 is SNHLY and CDR2 is FYNNEI. The CDR3 consists of 15 residues. Unmatched junction bases numbered 5, after V lost 3 bases and J lost 2 bases. The CDR3, as DNA: TGTGCCAGCAGTGAGGACAGGGAATTGAACTATGGCTACACCTTC. Encoded protein: CASSEDRELNYGYTF.

This clonotype was observed a few times. Here the CDR3 reads CASSLSLAGGPYWGEQFF. CDR3 DNA: TGTGCCAGCAGCCTCTCACTAGCGGGAGGGCCGTACTGGGGTGAGCAGTTCTTC. The genes are TRBV11-2 and TRBJ2-1; TRBD2 aligns across 13 bases. The germline V gene has CDR1 SGHAT and CDR2 FQNNGV. This CDR3 is 18 amino acids long. The V and J ends lost 5 bases and 9 bases, in that order; junction bases with no gene match: 16.

This clonotype was seen only a few times. The CDR3 here is CASSEALGHYNEQFF. DNA for the CDR3: TGTGCCAGCAGTGAAGCCTTAGGGCATTACAATGAGCAGTTCTTC. The chain couples TRBV6-1 to TRBJ2-1; D is ambiguous. Trimming took 0 bases from V and 4 from J, leaving 10 bases between them. The CDR3 spans 15 residues. Germline V lookup: CDR1 MNHNS, CDR2 SASEGT.

This chain uses TRBV12-3 or TRBV12-4 with TRBJ2-2; D perhaps matches TRBD2 (6 bases). The CDR3 length is 14 residues. V was shortened by 6 bases and J by 1 base, with 9 bases between the two germline ends. Here the CDR3 DNA reads TGTGCCAGCAGACTAGCCCAGAACACCGGGGAGCTGTTTTTT. This codes for CASRLAQNTGELFF.

The V and J genes are TRBV7-8 and TRBJ2-1; D perhaps matches TRBD2 (6 bases). The CDR3 has 15 residues. Germline CDR1 SGHVS, CDR2 FQNEAQ. Deletions cut 2 bases from V and 4 bases from J, with 12 bases between. This chain's CDR3 is CASSLRASEYNEQFF. As DNA, the CDR3 is TGTGCCAGCAGCTTACGGGCTAGCGAGTACAATGAGCAGTTCTTC. Full variable domain (remainder filled in from reference TRBV7-8 and TRBJ2-1): GAGVSQSPRYKVAKRGQDVALRCDPISGHVSLFWYQQALGQGPEFLTYFQNEAQLDKSGLPSDRFFAERPEGSVSTLKIQRTQQEDSAVYLCASSLRASEYNEQFFGPGTRLTVL.

V is TRBV4-1 and J is TRBJ2-3; 8 nucleotides line up with TRBD2. The junction had 2 bases not matched to a gene; V was cut back by 0 bases and J by 0 bases. CDR3 length: 16 residues. Germline CDR1 and CDR2: MGHRA and YSYEKL. CDR3 amino acids: CASSQDRTSSTDTQYF. The CDR3 DNA reads TGCGCCAGCAGCCAAGATAGGACTAGCAGCACAGATACGCAGTATTTT.

This clonotype was seen a few times. V is TRBV27 and J is TRBJ2-7; tentative D call: TRBD1 (5 bases). Per the germline V gene, CDR1 is MNHEY and CDR2 is SMNVEV (reference sequence). V was cut by 8 bases and J by 4 bases, with 12 bases left in between. This CDR3 comprises 12 residues. The CDR3 nucleotides are TGTGCCAGCGGAGACAGTCCGTACGAGCAGTACTTC. Translation gives CASGDSPYEQYF.

A remark on this clonotype: A much more abundant neighbour one base away suggests this may be a read error. The chain employs TRBV3-1 and TRBJ1-2, with 11 bases identical to TRBD1. This CDR3 spans 13 amino acids. Germline V gene data show CDR1 as LGHDT and CDR2 as YNNKEL (reference sequence). This CDR3 reads CASNQGQGGGYNF. The CDR3 coding sequence is TGTGCCAGCAACCAGGGACAGGGGGGAGGCTACAACTTC.

This clonotype occurred a few times. V and J are TRBV7-9 and TRBJ2-3; 9 nucleotides align to TRBD1. The CDR3 totals 15 residues. Per germline, CDR1 SEHNR and CDR2 FQNEAQ (reference sequence). With 5 bases clipped from V and 3 bases from J, the junction kept 6 bases outside the gene matches. The CDR3: CASSAWDRETDTQYF. The CDR3 DNA reads TGTGCCAGCAGCGCATGGGACAGGGAGACAGATACGCAGTATTTT.

This clonotype was detected a few times. This sequence joins TRBV5-1 and TRBJ2-1, with TRBD1 matching over 8 bases. J lost 8 bases, V lost 4 bases, and 8 bases had no gene match. Germline CDR1 SGHRS, CDR2 YFSETQ. CDR3 length: 14 residues. CDR3 coding DNA: TGCGCCAGCAGCGACAGGGGACTGGGGCATGAGCAGTTCTTC. Translated, it gives CASSDRGLGHEQFF.

The CDR3 spells CAISRDSVAANYGYTF. In DNA, the CDR3 is TGTGCCATCAGCCGGGACAGCGTTGCAGCTAACTATGGCTACACCTTC. This rearrangement joins TRBV10-3 to TRBJ1-2, with 7 bases aligning to TRBD1. Trimming at V came to 6 bases and at J to 0 bases, leaving 10 bases not matched to a gene. Per germline, CDR1 ENHRY and CDR2 SYGVKD. CDR3 length equals 16 residues.

This clonotype occurred a few times. The chain carries TRBV20-1 and TRBJ2-1, with TRBD2 identical over 11 bases. Germline V gene data show CDR1 as DFQATT and CDR2 as SNEGSKA (reference sequence). V lost 6 bases to trimming and J lost 6 bases; unmatched junction nucleotides: 7. This CDR3 has 14 amino acids. CDR3: CSAPLAGASNEQFF. The CDR3 nucleotides read TGCAGTGCCCCACTAGCGGGAGCATCCAATGAGCAGTTCTTC.

This chain joins TRBV4-1 and TRBJ2-5, with 7 bases that match TRBD2. The germline V gene has CDR1 MGHRA and CDR2 YSYEKL. V lost 0 bases and J lost 11; bases outside the gene matches: 9. CDR3 length: 14 residues. The chain's CDR3 is CASSQERGTKKQYF. CDR3 in DNA: TGCGCCAGCAGCCAAGAACGAGGGACTAAGAAGCAGTACTTC.

The chain couples TRBV7-2 to TRBJ1-2; TRBD1 is a possible D gene (6 bases). This CDR3 spans 13 amino acids. Germline lookup yields CDR1 SGHTA and CDR2 FQGNSA. Trimming removed 4 bases at V and 6 bases at J, with 12 bases between. CDR3 residues: CASSSTGYDGYTF. In DNA form, the CDR3 reads TGTGCCAGCAGCTCAACAGGGTATGATGGCTACACCTTC.

This clonotype appeared a few times. This chain joins TRBV6-5 and TRBJ1-5; possibly TRBD1 for D (5 bases). Trimming removed 6 bases at V and 7 bases at J, with 19 bases between. This CDR3 region has 15 residues. The V gene's germline CDR1 is MNHEY and CDR2 SVGAGI. The DNA for the CDR3 is TGTGCCAGCAGCCACCCGGGACCGCCACCGCAGCCCCAGCATTTT. It yields the protein CASSHPGPPPQPQHF.

In its sample, this clonotype was seen a few times. This sequence joins TRBV6-1 and TRBJ2-3; no clear D gene. Deletions cut 7 bases from V and 0 bases from J, with 11 bases between. The CDR3 extends over 14 amino acids. CDR1 is MNHNS and CDR2 is SASEGT in the germline V gene. The CDR3, as DNA: TGTGCCAGCAACCCTCCGGGTAGCACAGATACGCAGTATTTT. It translates to CASNPPGSTDTQYF.

As regards this clonotype: A much bigger clone sits one base away, suggesting this may be a read error. V and J are TRBV4-1 and TRBJ2-7, with no clear D. Germline V lookup: CDR1 MGHRA, CDR2 YSYEKL. The CDR3 runs to 15 residues. The ends were cut back, 4 bases at V and 3 bases at J, with 16 bases in the middle. The CDR3 DNA follows: TGCGCCAGCAGCCTTGGGAAGGCAGACTTCTACGAGCAGTACTTC. It yields the protein CASSLGKADFYEQYF.

Regarding this clonotype: A much more abundant neighbour one base away suggests this may be a read error. The chain couples TRBV28 to TRBJ2-7; D gene ambiguous. CDR3 length: 12 residues. Germline CDR1 is MDHEN and CDR2 is SYDVKM. CDR3 sequence: CTSLGFSYEQYF. In nucleotides, the CDR3 is TGTACCAGCCTGGGTTTCTCCTACGAGCAGTACTTC.

In this sample, this clonotype turned up a few times. A much bigger clone sits one base away, suggesting this may be a read error. This chain links TRBV7-9 with TRBJ2-3, with 8 bases lining up with TRBD2. In germline, CDR1 is SEHNR, CDR2 FQNEAQ (reference sequence). V was clipped by 3 bases and J by 1 base; unmatched bases: 3. This CDR3 has 15 residues. CDR3 region: CASSFSGVGTDTQYF. CDR3 bases: TGTGCCAGCAGCTTTAGCGGGGTTGGCACAGATACGCAGTATTTT.

The CDR3 region is CSASPGRAFQETQYF. DNA of the CDR3: TGCAGTGCTAGCCCGGGGCGAGCGTTCCAAGAGACCCAGTACTTC. The chain employs TRBV20-1 and TRBJ2-5; possibly TRBD1 or TRBD2 for D (5 bases each). Germline assignment: CDR1 DFQATT and CDR2 SNEGSKA (reference sequence). The CDR3 extends over 15 amino acids. The V gene lost 3 bases and the J gene lost 1 base, with 15 bases spanning the gap.

A note on this clonotype: One end of the junction varies from germline; a read error may be responsible. V and J are TRBV10-3 and TRBJ1-5; D remains ambiguous. The CDR3 sequence is 13 residues long. Germline V CDR1 and CDR2: ENHRY, SYGVKD. This chain's CDR3 is CAIGESTGQPQHF. The DNA of the CDR3 is TGTGCCATCGGTGAGTCGACGGGGCAGCCCCAGCATTTT.

This chain links TRBV20-1 with TRBJ1-5, with no clear D. Germline CDR1 is DFQATT and CDR2 is SNEGSKA (reference sequence). The CDR3 is 16 amino acids. Trimming removed 3 bases at V and 6 bases at J, with 21 bases between. The CDR3 is CSASGPESPQSQPQHF. CDR3 bases: TGCAGTGCTAGTGGGCCCGAGTCCCCGCAAAGTCAGCCCCAGCATTTT.